This T cell receptor beta chain was sequenced for a study of T-cell memory formation after mild COVID-19. Findings and limits, study-wide: Clones shrinking between day 15 and 85 showed a balanced CD4/CD8 split, and those that grew later tilted toward CD4+. Clones which contracted sat mainly in CM and EM if CD4+, and in EMRA if CD8+.

Turning to this clonotype: As yet, its antigen is unknown.

The CDR3 loop spans 15 amino acids. V was pared by 4 bases and J by 2 bases, with 4 bases of the junction left unmatched. Per germline, CDR1 SEHNR and CDR2 FQNEAQ (reference sequence). TCRdb redid the calling of the 5' RACE reads with MiXCR, one entry per CDR3 protein. The table records 30,000 to 50,000 distinct CDR3 sequences, 6% to 7.5% of them present only once. The sequencing sample was made of PBMCs or a T cell subset sorted from them (not recorded which). The clonotype comes from an adult who had mild COVID-19 (a few samples of this study predate the infection). Cell type and time point are not known. J is TRBJ1-2 and V is TRBV7-9; TRBD1 aligns across 10 bases. CDR3 DNA: TGTGCCAGCAGCTCCACGGGACAGGGGAACTATGGCTACACCTTC. This codes for CASSSTGQGNYGYTF.